A selection of T cell receptor beta chains follows, all from one sample in a study of OX40 agonist ivuxolimab in advanced cancers. Generated by immunoSEQ multiplex PCR, the TCRdb table keeps only in-frame clones and is missing some. The repertoire has 65,000 to 95,000 clones, roughly 84% of them found once; the top ten carry approximately 6.2%. The sample in question was CD4+ or CD8+ T cells sorted from blood, obtained in a trial of the OX40 agonist ivuxolimab. These receptors were taken from an adult with an advanced solid tumor such as melanoma, head and neck, liver or kidney cancer. Both conserved end residues are part of each CDR3. D genes are given only for firm matches. The size of a clone is reported for some rows only, either as once, few or many, or as a class for expanded clones.

abundance	v_gene	d_gene	len	j_gene	CDR3nt	CDR3aa
-	TRBV2	TRBD1	17	TRBJ1-3	TGTGCCAGCAGCCGTTTAGGGACAGGGAAAGGTGGAAACACCATATATTTT	CASSRLGTGKGGNTIYF
once	TRBV5-5	TRBD1	14	TRBJ1-5	TGTGCCAGCAGCTTGTCCGGGACAGCGGCGTCCCAGCATTTT	CASSLSGTAASQHF
-	TRBV19	-	13	TRBJ1-2	TGTGCCAGTAGTATTTCCTCTAACTATGGCTACACCTTC	CASSISSNYGYTF
once	TRBV18	TRBD1	15	TRBJ2-5	TGTGCCAGCTCACCCGTGCAACAGGGGAAAGAGACCCAGTACTTC	CASSPVQQGKETQYF
-	TRBV5-4	-	15	TRBJ2-2	TGTGCCAGCAGCTCTGACGGTCCGAGTACCGGGGAGCTGTTTTTT	CASSSDGPSTGELFF
-	TRBV27	TRBD1	14	TRBJ2-7	TGTGCCAGCAGCACGACAGGGTGGGGCTACGAGCAGTACTTC	CASSTTGWGYEQYF
-	TRBV7-2	TRBD1	15	TRBJ1-6	TGTGCCAGCAGCTCGTGGACAGGGCGTAATTCACCCCTCCACTTT	CASSSWTGRNSPLHF
few	TRBV4-1	-	12	TRBJ1-2	TGCGCCAGCAGCCGGGCAGGGGTCGGCTACACCTTC	CASSRAGVGYTF
-	TRBV5-1	TRBD2	16	TRBJ2-2	TGCGCCAGCAGCCCCCGGGGTTCTAGCGGGGGGCGCGAGCTGTTTTTT	CASSPRGSSGGRELFF
-	TRBV28	TRBD2	18	TRBJ2-3	TGTGCCAGCAGTTCCGGGACTAGCGGATATACTAGCACAGATACGCAGTATTTT	CASSSGTSGYTSTDTQYF
-	TRBV25-1	TRBD1	12	TRBJ1-2	TGTGCCACCTTGGGACAGGTCGATGGCTACACCTTC	CATLGQVDGYTF
once	TRBV2	-	13	TRBJ2-5	TGTGCCACCGGAGGTGATGACCAAGAGACCCAGTACTTC	CATGGDDQETQYF
-	TRBV6-1	TRBD1	15	TRBJ2-3	TGTGCCAGCAGTGACTGGGACAGGGTGACAGATACGCAGTATTTT	CASSDWDRVTDTQYF
-	TRBV19	-	13	TRBJ1-2	TGTGCCAGTACAGACGGCAGTATCTATGGCTACACCTTC	CASTDGSIYGYTF
-	TRBV14	-	17	TRBJ2-5	TGTGCCAGCAGCCAAGGGAAGGGTTCGCCACTCCAAGAGACCCAGTACTTC	CASSQGKGSPLQETQYF
-	TRBV11-2	-	16	TRBJ2-7	TGTGCCAGCAGCTTAGGTCTGGGGCGGGGTTCCTACGAGCAGTACTTC	CASSLGLGRGSYEQYF
-	TRBV9	TRBD2	15	TRBJ2-1	TGTGCCAGCAGCGTCGGGACTAGCGGATACAATGAGCAGTTCTTC	CASSVGTSGYNEQFF
-	TRBV2	TRBD2	19	TRBJ2-1	TGTGCCAGCAGAAAACCGACTAGCGGGGGGTTAATCTCCTACAATGAGCAGTTCTTC	CASRKPTSGGLISYNEQFF
-	TRBV5-1	-	12	TRBJ2-7	TGTGCCAGCAGCTTGAGTACCTACGAGCAGTACTTC	CASSLSTYEQYF
-	TRBV15	-	14	TRBJ2-1	TGTGCCACCTCGTTGGGGGGAATCGGCAATGAGCAGTTCTTC	CATSLGGIGNEQFF
-	TRBV5-4	TRBD1	15	TRBJ2-6	TGTGCCAGCATCGAACAGGGGACTGGGGCCAACGTCCTGACTTTC	CASIEQGTGANVLTF
few	TRBV9	-	15	TRBJ2-7	TGTGCCAGCAGCGTAGAGGGAAGGGGTACCTACGAGCAGTACTTC	CASSVEGRGTYEQYF
once	TRBV4-2	-	15	TRBJ1-2	TGTGCCAGCAGCCAAGCGGGGCTTGGAGGCGAGGGCTACACCTTC	CASSQAGLGGEGYTF
-	TRBV7-3	TRBD2	16	TRBJ2-1	TGTGCCAGCAGCTTAAGAGGAAGCGGGAGGGTCAATGAGCAGTTCTTC	CASSLRGSGRVNEQFF
-	TRBV5-4	-	16	TRBJ2-7	TGTGCCAGCAGCCGATCTGGACTTAGGAGCTCCTACGAGCAGTACTTC	CASSRSGLRSSYEQYF
-	TRBV19	-	15	TRBJ2-2	TGTGCCAGTAGTATAGGGCAGGGTAGAACCGGGGAGCTGTTTTTT	CASSIGQGRTGELFF
-	TRBV5-6	-	15	TRBJ1-1	TGTGCCAGCAGCTTGGCCGAGTGGGAAAACACTGAAGCTTTCTTT	CASSLAEWENTEAFF
-	TRBV7-2	-	14	TRBJ2-7	TGTGCCAGCAGCTTAGAGGTGGGGACCTACGAGCAGTACTTC	CASSLEVGTYEQYF
-	TRBV19	-	14	TRBJ1-1	TGTGCCAGTAGTATCAGCCGGCAGAACACTGAAGCTTTCTTT	CASSISRQNTEAFF
-	TRBV18	-	16	TRBJ2-7	TGTGCCAGCTCACCCGCCGTGGGACATAGCTCCTACGAGCAGTACTTC	CASSPAVGHSSYEQYF
-	TRBV30	TRBD1	15	TRBJ1-6	TGTGCCTGGAGTGTACGGACAGGTCATAATTCACCCCTCCACTTT	CAWSVRTGHNSPLHF
-	TRBV28	TRBD1	16	TRBJ1-2	TGTGCCAGCAGTTCCCGCCGCCCCGGGACAGGGTCTGGCTACACCTTC	CASSSRRPGTGSGYTF
-	TRBV11-2	-	14	TRBJ2-2	TGTGCCAGCAGCTTAGGGACCAATTCCGTGCAGCTGTTTTTT	CASSLGTNSVQLFF
-	TRBV20-1	-	10	TRBJ2-7	TGCAGTGCTACGGTCGACGAGCAGTACTTC	CSATVDEQYF
-	TRBV14	TRBD2	17	TRBJ2-2	TGTGCCAGCAGCCAAGATCTCGGCGGGAGCGGAGCCGGGGAGCTGTTTTTT	CASSQDLGGSGAGELFF
-	TRBV11-2	-	15	TRBJ2-1	TGTGCCAGCAGCTTAGATCGGGGGAGCTTGGATGAGCAGTTCTTC	CASSLDRGSLDEQFF
-	TRBV5-1	-	12	TRBJ1-1	TGCGCCAGCAGCGTCGGGAGCACTGAAGCTTTCTTT	CASSVGSTEAFF
-	TRBV28	-	16	TRBJ1-5	TGTGCCAGCAGTGGGGATGGGACACCATCTTATCAGCCCCAGCATTTT	CASSGDGTPSYQPQHF
-	TRBV7-3	TRBD1	17	TRBJ2-3	TGTGCCAGCAGCGATAGGCCCCCGGGACAGGGGCCAGATACGCAGTATTTT	CASSDRPPGQGPDTQYF
-	TRBV5-1	TRBD2	15	TRBJ2-7	TGCGCCAGCAGCGTGACTAGCGGGAGGGTGTACGAGCAGTACTTC	CASSVTSGRVYEQYF
few	TRBV11-1	TRBD1	15	TRBJ1-6	TGTGCCAGCAGCCCAAGACAGGGTCCTAATTCACCCCTCCACTTT	CASSPRQGPNSPLHF
-	TRBV5-6	TRBD1	16	TRBJ1-6	TGTGCCAGCAGCCGTACAGGGGGCTCCTATAATTCACCCCTCCACTTT	CASSRTGGSYNSPLHF
-	TRBV19	TRBD1	13	TRBJ2-1	TGTGCCAGTAGTGGGACAGGGGGTCGTGAGCAGTTCTTC	CASSGTGGREQFF
-	TRBV18	-	15	TRBJ2-3	TGTGCCAGCCCCTCCGGGGACCTCAGCACAGATACGCAGTATTTT	CASPSGDLSTDTQYF
-	TRBV27	-	14	TRBJ1-1	TGTGCCAGCAGTTTTCAGTCAGGGGTCTCAGAAGCTTTCTTT	CASSFQSGVSEAFF
-	TRBV7-6	TRBD2	19	TRBJ2-5	TGTGCCAGCAGCTTACGACCCAGACTAGCGGGAGGGAGGCAAGAGACCCAGTACTTC	CASSLRPRLAGGRQETQYF
once	TRBV29-1	-	13	TRBJ2-3	TGCAGCGGGAATGAGTTGGAAACAGATACGCAGTATTTT	CSGNELETDTQYF
once	TRBV11-1	-	13	TRBJ2-7	TGTGCCAGCAGCTTCTGGGGTTCACGCGAGCAGTACTTC	CASSFWGSREQYF
few	TRBV28	-	11	TRBJ2-7	TGTGCCAGCAGTTTCAGTTACGAGCAGTACTTC	CASSFSYEQYF
-	TRBV30	-	11	TRBJ2-7	TGTGCCTGGAATATCGGCTACGAGCAGTACTTC	CAWNIGYEQYF
-	TRBV30	-	13	TRBJ1-2	TGTGCCTGGAGTGACCAGGGTTTCTATGGCTACACCTTC	CAWSDQGFYGYTF
-	TRBV19	TRBD1	17	TRBJ1-2	TGTGCCAGTAGTATGGCCGGGACAGGGGGGAGAAACTATGGCTACACCTTC	CASSMAGTGGRNYGYTF
-	TRBV27	-	13	TRBJ1-2	TGTGCCAGCAGTCCCGCAGGGCTAGGCGGCTACACCTTC	CASSPAGLGGYTF
-	TRBV6-5	TRBD1	16	TRBJ1-2	TGTGCCAGCAGTTACCAGTATCGATCCGGGACAGGGATCCTCACCTTC	CASSYQYRSGTGILTF
-	TRBV18	-	20	TRBJ1-5	TGTGCCAGCTCACCACGACCCTTGGAGCCGGGGGTGCTCGGCAATCAGCCCCAGCATTTT	CASSPRPLEPGVLGNQPQHF
few	TRBV5-1	-	15	TRBJ1-6	TGCGCCAGCAGCTTGGAGGGGCAGGGAAGCTCACCCCTCCACTTT	CASSLEGQGSSPLHF
-	TRBV19	-	17	TRBJ1-2	TGTGCCACAACGAAGCGACCGGGGCAAACCCTAAACTATGGCTACACCTTC	CATTKRPGQTLNYGYTF
-	TRBV4-3	TRBD1	17	TRBJ1-1	TGCGCCAGCAGCCAGCGCACAGGGGCGAGAAGAAACACTGAAGCTTTCTTT	CASSQRTGARRNTEAFF
few	TRBV9	-	15	TRBJ2-1	TGTGCCAGCAGCGTCAGGGCAGGCCGCCAGGATGAGCAGTTCTTC	CASSVRAGRQDEQFF